This T cell receptor (beta chain) was retrieved from a study of CD8+ T cells in alopecia areata. About the research overall: Treatment of the treated patients consisted of oral tofacitinib, 5 to 10 mg twice daily. Patients remained on tofacitinib for 6 to 18 months and then went 6 months without it.

It was from alopecia areata patients that lesional scalp punch biopsies and peripheral blood were collected. The authors sorted CD4+ and CD8+ T cells from PBMCs. RNA extraction was followed by reverse transcription into cDNA, which acted as the sequencing template. Sequencing used immunoSEQ multiplex PCR; TCRdb keeps in-frame clones, though not all of them. This sample has 65,000 to 75,000 clones, with 40% to 50% found just once. CDR3 length: 15 residues. Germline V gene data show CDR1 as SGDLS and CDR2 as YYNGEE. V lost 0 bases, J lost 0 bases, and 7 bases lay in between. This clone was seen at least ten times.

The sample was CD8+ T cells sorted from blood, taken at week 0. This clonotype was obtained from a human donor with alopecia areata. The chain joins TRBV9 to TRBJ2-1; D unclear. The DNA for the CDR3 is TGTGCCAGCAGCGTAGAGCCAGACTCCTACAATGAGCAGTTCTTC. Its protein product is CASSVEPDSYNEQFF. Full variable domain (rest looked up from reference TRBV9 and TRBJ2-1): DSGVTQTPKHLITATGQRVTLRCSPRSGDLSVYWYQQSLDQGLQFLIQYYNGEERAKGNILERFSAQQFPDLHSELNLSSLELGDSALYFCASSVEPDSYNEQFFGPGTRLTVL.